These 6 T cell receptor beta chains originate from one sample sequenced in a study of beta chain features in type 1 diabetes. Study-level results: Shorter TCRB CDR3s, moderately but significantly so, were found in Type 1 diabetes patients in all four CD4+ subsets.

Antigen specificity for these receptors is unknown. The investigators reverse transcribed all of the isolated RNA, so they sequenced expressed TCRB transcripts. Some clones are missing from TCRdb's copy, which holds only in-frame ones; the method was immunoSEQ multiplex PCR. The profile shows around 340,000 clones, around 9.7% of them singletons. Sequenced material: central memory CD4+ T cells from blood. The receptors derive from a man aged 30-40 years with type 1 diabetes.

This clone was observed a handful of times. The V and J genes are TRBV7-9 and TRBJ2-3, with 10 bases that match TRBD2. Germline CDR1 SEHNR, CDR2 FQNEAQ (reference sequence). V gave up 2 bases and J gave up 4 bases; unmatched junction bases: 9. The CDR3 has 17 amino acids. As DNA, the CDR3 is TGTGCCAGCAGCTTAAATCTGGGGACTAGCGACGCAGATACGCAGTATTTT. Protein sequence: CASSLNLGTSDADTQYF.

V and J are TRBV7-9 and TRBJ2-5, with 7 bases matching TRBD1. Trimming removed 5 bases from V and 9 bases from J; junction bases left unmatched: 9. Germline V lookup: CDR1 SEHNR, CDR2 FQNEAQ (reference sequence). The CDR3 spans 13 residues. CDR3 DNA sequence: TGTGCCAGCAGCGTCCCGACAGGGCTGGCCCAGTACTTC. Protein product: CASSVPTGLAQYF.

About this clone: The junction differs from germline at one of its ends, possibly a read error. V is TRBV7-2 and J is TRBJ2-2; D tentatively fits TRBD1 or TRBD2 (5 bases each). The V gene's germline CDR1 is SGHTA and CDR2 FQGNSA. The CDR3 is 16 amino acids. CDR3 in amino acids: CACSYKGPTNTGELFF. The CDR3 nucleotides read TGTGCCTGCAGCTATAAGGGACCTACGAACACCGGGGAGCTGTTTTTT. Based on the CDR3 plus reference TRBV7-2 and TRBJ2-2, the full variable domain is GAGVSQSPSNKVTEKGKDVELRCDPISGHTALYWYRQSLGQGLEFLIYFQGNSAPDKSGLPSDRFSAERTGGSVSTLTIQRTQQEDSAVYLCACSYKGPTNTGELFFGEGSRLTVL.

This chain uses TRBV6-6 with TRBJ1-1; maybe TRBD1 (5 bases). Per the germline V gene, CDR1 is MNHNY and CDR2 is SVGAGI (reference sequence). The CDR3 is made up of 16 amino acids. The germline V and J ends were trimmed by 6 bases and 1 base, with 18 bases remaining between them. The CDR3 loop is CASSISGRGGNTEAFF. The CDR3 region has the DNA TGTGCCAGCAGCATTTCAGGGAGGGGAGGGAACACTGAAGCTTTCTTT.

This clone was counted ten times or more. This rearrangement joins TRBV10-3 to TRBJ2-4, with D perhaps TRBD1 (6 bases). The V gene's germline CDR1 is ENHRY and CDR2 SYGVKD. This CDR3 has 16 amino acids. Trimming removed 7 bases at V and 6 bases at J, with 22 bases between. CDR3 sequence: CAITWFNRARGNIQYF. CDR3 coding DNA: TGTGCCATCACCTGGTTCAACAGGGCCAGGGGAAACATTCAGTACTTC.

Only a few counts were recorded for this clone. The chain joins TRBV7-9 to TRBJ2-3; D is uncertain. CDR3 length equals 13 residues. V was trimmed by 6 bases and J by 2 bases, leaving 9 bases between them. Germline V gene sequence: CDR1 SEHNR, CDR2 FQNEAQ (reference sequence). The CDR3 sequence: CASRDTNTDTQYF. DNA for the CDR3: TGTGCCAGCAGAGACACAAACACAGATACGCAGTATTTT.